This T cell receptor (beta chain) stems from a study of control samples from healthy donors and cancer patients. The data were produced by immunoSEQ multiplex PCR, yet TCRdb's version contains in-frame clones alone and is incomplete. Of roughly 88,000 clones in the sample, 85% to 95% were seen once. Unmatched junction bases numbered 11, after V lost 4 bases and J lost 6 bases. The CDR3 totals 15 residues. Germline V lookup: CDR1 GTSNPN, CDR2 SVGIG (reference sequence). The sequenced sample was blood. The chain recombines TRBV30 with TRBJ2-3, with TRBD1 identical over 9 bases. The TCR was taken from a man aged 18 to 30 in good health. This CDR3 reads CAWISFGGTGDTQYF. For the CDR3, the DNA is TGTGCCTGGATAAGCTTCGGGGGGACAGGGGATACGCAGTATTTT.